This TCR beta chain is drawn from a study of tumor-infiltrating lymphocytes in primary liver carcinoma. The CDR3 runs 14 residues. Germline V CDR1 and CDR2: SGHAT, FQNNGV. Concerning this clonotype itself: An end of the junction differs from the germline gene, which may be a read error.

A constant-region primer primed TCR beta cDNA synthesis from about 550 ng of total RNA. The TCR beta library was amplified through three nested multiplex PCR rounds in a modified ARM-PCR procedure. With TRBV1-TRBV30 forward primers and a C-beta reverse primer, the first two PCR rounds were run for 10 cycles each. TCRdb re-called the multiplex PCR reads with MiXCR, one entry per CDR3 protein. The sample consists of 40,000 to 55,000 distinct CDR3 sequences, around 64% of them appearing once. Total RNA and DNA came together from roughly 20-30 mg of bulk tissue without cell sorting. This clonotype was sampled from a man aged 40-49 years with primary liver carcinoma and hepatitis B virus infection. The specimen sequenced was liver tumor tissue from sampling region 5. Subset: tumor region T5, tumor centre. The J gene is TRBJ2-7, the V gene TRBV11-2, with TRBD2 as a possible D gene (5 bases). CDR3 nucleotides: TGTACCAGCAGCTTAACCTACGGGGCCTACGAGCAGTACTTC. Translation gives CTSSLTYGAYEQYF.